The rows below give T cell receptor beta chains drawn from one sample of a study of T cells in Graves' hyperthyroidism and ophthalmopathy. Using its own MiXCR run on the multiplex PCR reads, TCRdb lists one record per CDR3 protein. Found here are a few hundred thousand distinct CDR3 sequences, roughly 15% of them singletons; the top ten hold approximately 3.5%. The sample taken for sequencing was blood. Source of these receptors: a woman in her thirties or forties with Graves' ophthalmopathy. The CDR3 runs from the conserved cysteine through the conserved F or W. Each record gives: D gene, V gene, J gene, clone size, CDR3 protein, CDR3 DNA. D genes are given only for firm matches. Rows may omit the clone size; those that give it use once, few, many or a size class.

TRBD2	TRBV9	TRBJ2-3	many	CASSVAFGSGARTDTQYF	TGTGCCAGCAGCGTAGCTTTCGGTAGCGGGGCCCGCACAGATACGCAGTATTTT
TRBD2	TRBV7-8	TRBJ2-5	NA	CASSPVAGGLREYF	TGTGCCAGCAGCCCCGTAGCGGGAGGACTCCGCGAGTACTTC
NA	TRBV28	TRBJ2-1	many	CASTPSGRSSYNEQFF	TGTGCCAGCACCCCATCCGGGAGAAGCTCCTACAATGAGCAGTTCTTC
TRBD2	TRBV5-1	TRBJ2-3	many	CASGSTSGSTDTQYF	TGCGCCAGCGGATCGACTAGCGGTAGCACAGATACGCAGTATTTT
TRBD1	TRBV25-1	TRBJ2-6	NA	CASSPGDRGWSGANVLTF	TGTGCCAGCAGTCCCGGGGACAGGGGTTGGTCTGGGGCCAACGTCCTGACTTTC
NA	TRBV12-3/TRBV12-4	TRBJ2-6	many	CASSLWSGAGANVLTF	TGTGCCAGCAGTTTATGGTCTGGGGCTGGGGCCAACGTCCTGACTTTC
TRBD2	TRBV19	TRBJ2-2	few	CASSKLAGGPTGELFF	TGTGCCAGTAGTAAACTAGCGGGAGGGCCGACCGGGGAGCTGTTTTTT
NA	TRBV20-1	TRBJ2-5	few	CSAREGPSIQETQYF	TGCAGTGCTAGAGAGGGGCCCAGCATACAAGAGACCCAGTACTTC
NA	TRBV20-1	TRBJ1-2	many	CSARNGDARQLNYGYTF	TGCAGTGCTAGAAACGGGGACGCTCGTCAGCTTAACTATGGCTACACCTTC
NA	TRBV7-9	TRBJ2-7	many	CASSQTGQSYEQYF	TGTGCCAGCAGCCAAACAGGACAGTCCTACGAGCAGTACTTC
NA	TRBV20-1	TRBJ2-7	NA	CSAGVNEQYF	TGCAGTGCTGGGGTCAACGAGCAGTACTTC
NA	TRBV29-1	TRBJ1-2	NA	CSVDQRGYGYTF	TGCAGCGTTGACCAGCGAGGCTATGGCTACACCTTC
TRBD2	TRBV15	TRBJ2-1	NA	CATSRDLRGSRNEQFF	TGTGCCACCAGCAGAGATCTTCGCGGGAGTAGAAATGAGCAGTTCTTC
NA	TRBV2	TRBJ1-1	many	CASQYGSTNTEAFF	TGTGCCAGCCAGTATGGGTCGACGAACACTGAAGCTTTCTTT
TRBD1	TRBV3-1	TRBJ2-7	NA	CASSHGTGSYEQYF	TGTGCCAGCAGCCATGGGACAGGGTCCTACGAGCAGTACTTC